Shown below are 30 T cell receptor beta chains from a single sample sequenced in a study of CD8 T cells in Susac syndrome. Reverse transcription of 0.5 to 1 ug RNA was performed with random hexamers. TCRdb redid the calling of the immunoSEQ multiplex PCR reads with MiXCR, one entry per CDR3 protein. The sample has roughly 140,000 distinct CDR3 sequences, 90% to 95% seen once. Sample: CD8+ T cells from PBMCs. The receptors were gathered from a human donor with multiple sclerosis.

CDR3 loop: CSAKNYGYTF. The CDR3 coding sequence is TGCAGTGCTAAGAACTATGGCTACACCTTC. The chain recombines TRBV20-1 with TRBJ1-2; D is ambiguous. Germline CDR1 is DFQATT and CDR2 is SNEGSKA (reference sequence). V was cut by 4 bases and J by 2 bases, with 2 bases left in between. CDR3 length equals 10 residues.

The V and J genes are TRBV12-5 and TRBJ2-2; 7 positions match TRBD1. The CDR3 has 14 amino acids. The germline CDR1 and CDR2 sequences are LGHNT and FRNRAP. J gave up 5 bases and V 7 bases, and 7 bases lay outside the gene matches. CDR3 coding DNA: TGTGCTAGTGCCCTGGACAGGACGACCGGGGAGCTGTTTTTT. Translation: CASALDRTTGELFF.

This chain connects TRBV29-1 to TRBJ2-3; no definite D call. With 4 bases removed from V and 1 base from J, the gap between germline ends came to 21 bases. Per germline, CDR1 SQVTM and CDR2 ANQGSEA. The CDR3 is 17 residues long. The CDR3 protein is CSVVSGTGPLGTDTQYF. The CDR3 DNA sequence: TGCAGCGTTGTTTCCGGAACTGGTCCTCTTGGCACAGATACGCAGTATTTT.

In DNA, the CDR3 is TGCGCCAGCAGCTCGGACCTCACTAATGAAAAACTGTTTTTT. Translation gives CASSSDLTNEKLFF. The gene calls are TRBV5-1 and TRBJ1-4, with D uncertain. Trimming shortened V by 3 bases and J by 2 bases, and 8 bases separated the two germline ends. This CDR3 is built from 14 residues. CDR1 and CDR2 (germline): SGHRS, YFSETQ.

The V call is TRBV3-1, the J call TRBJ1-2, with 9 nucleotides matching TRBD1. CDR1 and CDR2 from the germline V gene are LGHDT and YNNKEL (reference sequence). This CDR3 is 15 amino acids long. With V trimmed by 0 bases and J by 7 bases, 6 bases remained unmatched. The CDR3 nucleotides are TGTGCCAGCAGCCAAGAAATACAGGGGGCCTTTGGCTACACCTTC. Protein product: CASSQEIQGAFGYTF.

The chain couples TRBV13 to TRBJ2-7, with 11 bases aligning to TRBD2. J gave up 2 bases and V 4 bases, and 1 base lay outside the gene matches. This CDR3 spans 14 amino acids. In germline, CDR1 is PRHDT, CDR2 FYEKMQ (reference sequence). The CDR3 reads CASSSSGGTYEQYF. CDR3 sequence (DNA): TGTGCCAGCAGCTCTAGCGGGGGGACCTACGAGCAGTACTTC.

The J gene is TRBJ2-3, the V gene TRBV29-1; D possibly corresponds to TRBD2 (6 bases). Germline assignment: CDR1 SQVTM and CDR2 ANQGSEA. Between the trimmed V and J ends, which lost 4 bases and 2 bases, there was a span of 10 bases. The CDR3 is 13 residues long. The CDR3 protein is CSVVQGLTDTQYF. As DNA, the CDR3 is TGCAGCGTTGTTCAGGGACTCACAGATACGCAGTATTTT.

The chain combines TRBV7-9 with TRBJ2-7, with TRBD1 identical over 8 bases. Germline V lookup: CDR1 SEHNR, CDR2 FQNEAQ (reference sequence). V trimming: 0 bases; J trimming: 2 bases; junction bases outside the gene matches: 0. CDR3 length equals 14 residues. Here the CDR3 reads CASSLADRAYEQYF. For the CDR3, the DNA is TGTGCCAGCAGCTTAGCGGACAGGGCCTACGAGCAGTACTTC.

The gene calls are TRBV27 and TRBJ2-1; 9 bases align to TRBD2. In germline, CDR1 is MNHEY, CDR2 SMNVEV (reference sequence). This CDR3 has 15 residues. V dropped 3 bases and J dropped 9; count of bases not matched to a gene: 9. The CDR3, as DNA: TGTGCCAGCAGTTTCAGTGCGGGGGGGCTGGTTGAGCAGTTCTTC. Translation gives CASSFSAGGLVEQFF.

V and J are TRBV5-1 and TRBJ1-1; no clear D. The germline V and J ends were trimmed by 1 base and 3 bases, with 10 bases remaining between them. Germline CDR1 and CDR2: SGHRS and YFSETQ. The CDR3 contains 14 residues. DNA of the CDR3: TGCGCCAGCAGCTTGCGGGTTTTGGACACTGAAGCTTTCTTT. Its protein is CASSLRVLDTEAFF.

The rearrangement joins TRBV9 to TRBJ2-5; D uncertain. This CDR3 has 13 amino acids. V was shortened by 5 bases and J by 0 bases, with 8 bases between the two germline ends. Germline V lookup: CDR1 SGDLS, CDR2 YYNGEE. The DNA for the CDR3 is TGTGCCAGCAGTGGCGGAGACCAAGAGACCCAGTACTTC. Translated, it gives CASSGGDQETQYF.

The CDR3 bases are TGCGCCAGCAGCCAAGATGACAGGGGGGGATATGGCTACACCTTC. Residues: CASSQDDRGGYGYTF. This sequence joins TRBV4-3 and TRBJ1-2, with TRBD1 matching over 9 bases. V shed 0 bases and J 5 bases; nucleotides not matched to a gene: 4. This CDR3 is built from 15 residues. Per germline, CDR1 LGHNA and CDR2 YSLEER.

J is TRBJ2-1 and V is TRBV27; tentative D call: TRBD1 (6 bases). CDR1 is MNHEY, CDR2 SMNVEV, per germline (reference sequence). V was pared by 6 bases and J by 7 bases, with 16 bases between. CDR3 length: 14 amino acids. This chain's CDR3 is CASRPQGSLNEQFF. The CDR3 DNA reads TGTGCCAGCAGACCCCAGGGGTCATTAAATGAGCAGTTCTTC.

This sequence joins TRBV30 and TRBJ1-1; the D gene is possibly TRBD1 (6 bases). CDR3 length: 14 amino acids. Germline V lookup: CDR1 GTSNPN, CDR2 SVGIG (reference sequence). Trimming took 4 bases from V and 5 from J, leaving 17 bases between them. In DNA, the CDR3 is TGTGCCTGGACCTTAGGGGGTTCGTTGACTGAAGCTTTCTTT. Its protein product is CAWTLGGSLTEAFF.

J is TRBJ2-1 and V is TRBV5-1; 9 positions agree with TRBD1. There are 15 residues in the CDR3. Germline CDR1 and CDR2: SGHRS and YFSETQ. J gave up 3 bases and V 3 bases, and 4 bases lay outside the gene matches. CDR3 sequence (DNA): TGCGCCAGCAGCTACCGGGACAGGGTCTACAATGAGCAGTTCTTC. Protein: CASSYRDRVYNEQFF. Combining the CDR3 with reference TRBV5-1 and TRBJ2-1 gives the whole variable domain KAGVTQTPRYLIKTRGQQVTLSCSPISGHRSVSWYQQTPGQGLQFLFEYFSETQRNKGNFPGRFSGRQFSNSRSEMNVSTLELGDSALYLCASSYRDRVYNEQFFGPGTRLTVL.

This clonotype was seen only once. This rearrangement joins TRBV29-1 to TRBJ2-1, with D possibly matching TRBD2 (6 bases). Per germline, CDR1 SQVTM and CDR2 ANQGSEA. This CDR3 is 14 amino acids long. V was clipped by 6 bases and J by 7 bases, with 19 bases between them. CDR3 coding DNA: TGCAGCGTCCAAGTAGAGGGCGCGGGGAATGAGCAGTTCTTC. Its translation is CSVQVEGAGNEQFF.

This clonotype has just one count. For the CDR3, the DNA is TGTGCCAGCAGCCAAAACCCTTATGGCTACACCTTC. Residues: CASSQNPYGYTF. This chain uses TRBV3-1 with TRBJ1-2, with no clear D. Trimming took off 2 bases at V and 5 bases at J, with 6 bases between the two ends. The CDR3 runs 12 residues. In germline, CDR1 is LGHDT, CDR2 YNNKEL (reference sequence).

The rearrangement uses TRBV30 and TRBJ2-5; 10 bases align to TRBD1. The length of the CDR3 is 13 residues. Unmatched junction bases numbered 4, after V lost 5 bases and J lost 4 bases. The germline CDR1 and CDR2 sequences are GTSNPN and SVGIG (reference sequence). Here the CDR3 DNA reads TGTGCCTGGGGACAGGGGGTTTCAGAGACCCAGTACTTC. Amino acids: CAWGQGVSETQYF.

The chain combines TRBV9 with TRBJ2-1; no clear D. Germline values: CDR1 SGDLS, CDR2 YYNGEE. Trimming left V 0 bases short and J 4 bases short, with 11 bases between. The CDR3 loop spans 15 amino acids. The CDR3 is CASSVEGVGYNEQFF. CDR3 bases: TGTGCCAGCAGCGTAGAGGGTGTGGGTTACAATGAGCAGTTCTTC.

Written as DNA, the CDR3 is TGTGCCACCAGACAGGGGGGTTCGTGGAATGAGCAGTTCTTC. It translates to CATRQGGSWNEQFF. The chain employs TRBV12-3 or TRBV12-4 and TRBJ2-1, with TRBD1 matching 9 bases. The CDR3 is made up of 14 amino acids. The V and J ends lost 10 bases and 7 bases, in that order; junction bases with no gene match: 11.

V gene TRBV29-1 combines with J gene TRBJ1-1; tentative D call: TRBD1 (5 bases). CDR3 length: 19 amino acids. In germline, CDR1 is SQVTM, CDR2 ANQGSEA. Trimming removed 6 bases from V and 0 bases from J, with 29 bases in between. CDR3 nucleotides: TGCAGCGTCAGCCGGCTTTATCCGTTGACAGCTCGGATGAACACTGAAGCTTTCTTT. Amino acid sequence: CSVSRLYPLTARMNTEAFF.

The chain has TRBV4-1 and TRBJ2-3, with D uncertain. V gave up 4 bases and J gave up 0 bases, with 8 bases separating them. This CDR3 has 14 amino acids. Germline CDR1 is MGHRA and CDR2 is YSYEKL. For the CDR3, the DNA is TGCGCCAGCAGCCTGACGAAGAGCACAGATACGCAGTATTTT. Translated, it gives CASSLTKSTDTQYF.

This chain uses TRBV28 with TRBJ1-1, with D perhaps matching TRBD1 (6 bases). Germline CDR1 and CDR2: MDHEN and SYDVKM. Trimming left V 8 bases short and J 0 bases short, with 16 bases between. CDR3 length equals 15 residues. The CDR3 DNA sequence: TGTGCCAGCCAGGAGGTAGGACAGATGAACACTGAAGCTTTCTTT. Protein sequence: CASQEVGQMNTEAFF.

This rearrangement joins TRBV9 to TRBJ1-2, with 7 nucleotides matching TRBD1. The J segment lost 6 bases and the V segment lost 4 bases, leaving 9 bases of the junction unmatched. Looked up from germline, CDR1 is SGDLS and CDR2 is YYNGEE. This CDR3 spans 14 amino acids. The CDR3 protein is CASSLRQGPDGYTF. CDR3 DNA: TGTGCCAGCAGCCTCCGACAGGGTCCGGATGGCTACACCTTC.

This clonotype was counted a single time. V usage is TRBV29-1 and J usage is TRBJ2-7, with 8 positions matching TRBD1. The CDR3 consists of 13 residues. J gave up 1 base and V 4 bases, and 3 bases lay outside the gene matches. CDR1 SQVTM and CDR2 ANQGSEA come from the germline V gene. The CDR3 coding sequence is TGCAGCGTTGGACAGGGGCTATCCTACGAGCAGTACTTC. It codes for CSVGQGLSYEQYF.

This clonotype was found once. In DNA, the CDR3 is TGCAGTGCCCCCCCCGGGGCGGATCCCTACGAGCAGTACTTC. Translating gives CSAPPGADPYEQYF. The V and J genes are TRBV20-1 and TRBJ2-7; D may be TRBD1 or TRBD2 (5 bases each). The germline V gene has CDR1 DFQATT and CDR2 SNEGSKA (reference sequence). With 6 bases removed from V and 2 bases from J, the gap between germline ends came to 17 bases. This CDR3 is built from 14 residues.

V gene TRBV6-1 combines with J gene TRBJ2-1, with 8 bases identical to TRBD1. Germline CDR1 MNHNS, CDR2 SASEGT. The CDR3 consists of 18 residues. The V and J ends lost 6 bases and 9 bases, in that order; junction bases with no gene match: 22. The DNA of the CDR3 is TGTGCCAGCAGGTCCCGGGACAGGTTGCATAGAGGGTACGTTGAGCAGTTCTTC. Translation gives CASRSRDRLHRGYVEQFF.

The rearrangement joins TRBV27 to TRBJ2-2; 7 bases map to TRBD2. V shed 6 bases, J shed 6 bases, and the junction held 13 bases outside the gene matches. CDR3 size: 16 residues. Germline assignment: CDR1 MNHEY and CDR2 SMNVEV (reference sequence). CDR3 residues: CASSPNGGTHPGELFF. The CDR3 nucleotides are TGTGCCAGCAGCCCTAACGGGGGGACTCACCCCGGGGAGCTGTTTTTT.

The V call is TRBV3-1, the J call TRBJ2-1; 10 bases match TRBD2. The CDR3 length is 16 residues. From germline, CDR1 is LGHDT and CDR2 YNNKEL (reference sequence). The V and J ends lost 8 bases and 9 bases, in that order; junction bases with no gene match: 16. DNA of the CDR3: TGTGCCAGCCATGCTCGAGAAGCGGGGGGGCTGGGTGAGCAGTTCTTC. Residues: CASHAREAGGLGEQFF.

The chain has TRBV29-1 and TRBJ2-3, with 8 nucleotides matching TRBD2. The CDR3 consists of 13 residues. The V and J ends lost 0 bases and 9 bases, in that order; junction bases with no gene match: 5. Germline CDR1 reads SQVTM; CDR2 reads ANQGSEA. The CDR3 protein is CSVEDREGITQYF. The CDR3 DNA reads as TGCAGCGTTGAAGACCGGGAGGGGATAACGCAGTATTTT.